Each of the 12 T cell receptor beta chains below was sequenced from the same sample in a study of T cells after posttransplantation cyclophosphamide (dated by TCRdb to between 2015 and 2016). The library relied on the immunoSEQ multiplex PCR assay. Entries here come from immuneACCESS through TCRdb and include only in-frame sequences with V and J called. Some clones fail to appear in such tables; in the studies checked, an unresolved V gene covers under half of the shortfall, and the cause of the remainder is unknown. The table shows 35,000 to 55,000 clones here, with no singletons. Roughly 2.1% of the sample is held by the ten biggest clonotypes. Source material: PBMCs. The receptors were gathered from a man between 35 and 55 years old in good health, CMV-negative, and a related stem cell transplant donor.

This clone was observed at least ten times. DNA for the CDR3: TGTGCCAGCAGTTACCAAGCGGGATGGACCGGGGAGCTGTTTTTT. Translating gives CASSYQAGWTGELFF. The V and J genes are TRBV7-3 and TRBJ2-2; 7 nucleotides match TRBD2. Germline V gives CDR1 SGHTA, CDR2 FQGTGA. Trimming at V came to 6 bases and at J to 5 bases, leaving 9 bases not matched to a gene. The CDR3 covers 15 residues.

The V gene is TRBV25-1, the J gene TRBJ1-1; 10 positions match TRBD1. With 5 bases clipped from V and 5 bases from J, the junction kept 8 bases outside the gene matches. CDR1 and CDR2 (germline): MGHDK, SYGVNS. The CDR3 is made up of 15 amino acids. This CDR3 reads CASSYPGQGSTEAFF. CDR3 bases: TGTGCCAGCAGTTATCCGGGACAGGGGAGTACTGAAGCTTTCTTT.

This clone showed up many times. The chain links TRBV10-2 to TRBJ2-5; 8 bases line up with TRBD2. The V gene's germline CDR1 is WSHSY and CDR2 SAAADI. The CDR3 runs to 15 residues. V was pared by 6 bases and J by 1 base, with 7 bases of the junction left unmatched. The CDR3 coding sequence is TGCGCCAGCAGCGGGACTAGTGCGGGCCAAGAGACCCAGTACTTC. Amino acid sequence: CASSGTSAGQETQYF.

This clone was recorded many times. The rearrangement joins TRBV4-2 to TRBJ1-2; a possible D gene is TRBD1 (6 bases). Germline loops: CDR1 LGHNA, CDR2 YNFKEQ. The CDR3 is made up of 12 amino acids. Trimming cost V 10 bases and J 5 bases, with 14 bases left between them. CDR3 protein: CATTGTSYGYTF. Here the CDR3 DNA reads TGTGCCACAACCGGGACATCTTATGGCTACACCTTC.

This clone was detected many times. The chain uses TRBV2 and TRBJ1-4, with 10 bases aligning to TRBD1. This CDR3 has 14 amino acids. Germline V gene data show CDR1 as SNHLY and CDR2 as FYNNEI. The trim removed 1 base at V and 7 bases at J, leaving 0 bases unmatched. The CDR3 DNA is TGTGCCAGCAGTGAAGGGGACAGGGGTGAAAAACTGTTTTTT. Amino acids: CASSEGDRGEKLFF.

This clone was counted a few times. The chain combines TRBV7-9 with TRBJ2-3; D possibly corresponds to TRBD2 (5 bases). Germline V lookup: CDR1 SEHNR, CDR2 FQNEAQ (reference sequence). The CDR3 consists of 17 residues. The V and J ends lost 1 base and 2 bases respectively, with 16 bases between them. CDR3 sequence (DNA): TGTGCCAGCAGCTTAGTGAGCCTAGCAGATTCCACAGATACGCAGTATTTT. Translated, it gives CASSLVSLADSTDTQYF.

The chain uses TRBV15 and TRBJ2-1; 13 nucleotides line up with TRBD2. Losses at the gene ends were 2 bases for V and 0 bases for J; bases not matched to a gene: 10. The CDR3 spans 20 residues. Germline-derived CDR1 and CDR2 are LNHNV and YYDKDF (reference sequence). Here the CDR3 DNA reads TGTGCCACCAGCAGATACCGACTAGCGGGAGGCCCCCGCTCCTACAATGAGCAGTTCTTC. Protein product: CATSRYRLAGGPRSYNEQFF.

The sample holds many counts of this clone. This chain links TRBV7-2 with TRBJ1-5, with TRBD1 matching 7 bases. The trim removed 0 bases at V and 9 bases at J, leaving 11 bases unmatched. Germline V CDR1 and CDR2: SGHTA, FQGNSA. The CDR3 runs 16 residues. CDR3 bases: TGTGCCAGCAGCTTAGCGCGAGGGGGCGACCTATGGCCCCAGCATTTT. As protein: CASSLARGGDLWPQHF.

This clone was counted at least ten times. DNA for the CDR3: TGTGCCAGCAGCTTATTCCGGGACAGGGGGCCGACGAACACTGAAGCTTTCTTT. The encoded protein is CASSLFRDRGPTNTEAFF. The genes are TRBV11-2 and TRBJ1-1; 12 bases agree with TRBD1. V trimming: 2 bases; J trimming: 1 base; junction bases outside the gene matches: 8. Germline CDR1 is SGHAT and CDR2 is FQNNGV. This CDR3 has 18 residues.

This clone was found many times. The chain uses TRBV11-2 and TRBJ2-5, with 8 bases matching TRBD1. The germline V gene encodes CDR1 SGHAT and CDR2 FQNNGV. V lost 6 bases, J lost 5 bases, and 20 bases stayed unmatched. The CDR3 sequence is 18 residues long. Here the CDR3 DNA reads TGTGCCAGCAGTCCCGTGGGAGAACAGGGGGTTCTTCGGGAGACCCAGTACTTC. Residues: CASSPVGEQGVLRETQYF.

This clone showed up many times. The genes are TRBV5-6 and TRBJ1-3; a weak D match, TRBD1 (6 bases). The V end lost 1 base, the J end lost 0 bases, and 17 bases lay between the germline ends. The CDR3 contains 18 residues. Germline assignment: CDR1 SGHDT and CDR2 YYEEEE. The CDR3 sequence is CASSLRTGSRYSGNTIYF. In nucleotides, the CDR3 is TGTGCCAGCAGCTTGAGAACAGGGAGTCGCTACTCTGGAAACACCATATATTTT. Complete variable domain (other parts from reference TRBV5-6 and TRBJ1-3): DAGVTQSPTHLIKTRGQQVTLRCSPKSGHDTVSWYQQALGQGPQFIFQYYEEEERQRGNFPDRFSGHQFPNYSSELNVNALLLGDSALYLCASSLRTGSRYSGNTIYFGEGSWLTVV.

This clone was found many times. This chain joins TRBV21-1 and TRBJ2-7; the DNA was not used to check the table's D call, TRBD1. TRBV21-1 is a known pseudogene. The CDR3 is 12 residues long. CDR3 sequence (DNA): TGTGCCATCCGACAGGGGGCCTACGAGCAGTACGTC. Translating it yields CAIRQGAYEQYV.